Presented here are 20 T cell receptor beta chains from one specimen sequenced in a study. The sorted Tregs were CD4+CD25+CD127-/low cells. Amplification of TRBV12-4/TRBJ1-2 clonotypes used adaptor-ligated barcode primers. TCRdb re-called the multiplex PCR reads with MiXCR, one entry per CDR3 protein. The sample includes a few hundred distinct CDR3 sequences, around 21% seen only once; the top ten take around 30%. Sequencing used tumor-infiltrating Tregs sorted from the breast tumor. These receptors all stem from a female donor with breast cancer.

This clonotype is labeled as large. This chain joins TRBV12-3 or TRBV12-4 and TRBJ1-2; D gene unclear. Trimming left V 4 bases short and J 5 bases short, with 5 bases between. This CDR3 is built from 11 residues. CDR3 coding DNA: TGTGCCAGCAGTTCACAGTATGGCTACACCTTC. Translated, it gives CASSSQYGYTF.

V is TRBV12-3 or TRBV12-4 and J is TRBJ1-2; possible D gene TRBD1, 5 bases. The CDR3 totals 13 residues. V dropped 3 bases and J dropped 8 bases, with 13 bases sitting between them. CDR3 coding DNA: TGTGCCAGCAGTTTGTCCCAGGGCGGCGGCTACACCTTC. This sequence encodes CASSLSQGGGYTF.

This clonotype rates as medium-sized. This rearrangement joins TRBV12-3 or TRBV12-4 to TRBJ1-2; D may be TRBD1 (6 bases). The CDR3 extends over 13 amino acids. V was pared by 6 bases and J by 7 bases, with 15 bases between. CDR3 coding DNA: TGTGCCAGCAGGCTACAGGGAGCAACTGGCTACACCTTC. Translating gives CASRLQGATGYTF.

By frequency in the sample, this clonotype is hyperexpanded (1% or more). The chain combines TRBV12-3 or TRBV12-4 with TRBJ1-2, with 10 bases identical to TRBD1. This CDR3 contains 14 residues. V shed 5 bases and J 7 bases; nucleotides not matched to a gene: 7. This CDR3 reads CASSPGTGDIGYTF. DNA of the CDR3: TGTGCCAGCAGTCCCGGGACAGGGGACATTGGCTACACCTTC.

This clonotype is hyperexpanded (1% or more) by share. CDR3 loop: CASSLQASYGYTF. The CDR3 coding sequence is TGTGCCAGCAGTCTCCAGGCATCCTATGGCTACACCTTC. This chain uses TRBV12-3 or TRBV12-4 with TRBJ1-2; D ambiguous. The CDR3 length is 13 residues. Between the trimmed V and J ends, which lost 5 bases and 4 bases, there was a span of 11 bases.

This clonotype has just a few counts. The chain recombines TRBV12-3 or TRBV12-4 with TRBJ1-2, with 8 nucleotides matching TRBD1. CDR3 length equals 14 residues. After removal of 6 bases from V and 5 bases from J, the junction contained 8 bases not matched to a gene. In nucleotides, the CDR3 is TGTGCCAGCAGCCCCGGGACAGGAGGTTATGGCTACACCTTC. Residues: CASSPGTGGYGYTF.

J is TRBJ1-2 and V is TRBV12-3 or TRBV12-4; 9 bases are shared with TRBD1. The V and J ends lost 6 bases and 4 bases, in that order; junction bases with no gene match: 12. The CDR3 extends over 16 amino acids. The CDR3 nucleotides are TGTGCCAGCAGGTCTACCGGGACAGGGCCGGGCTATGGCTACACCTTC. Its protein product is CASRSTGTGPGYGYTF.

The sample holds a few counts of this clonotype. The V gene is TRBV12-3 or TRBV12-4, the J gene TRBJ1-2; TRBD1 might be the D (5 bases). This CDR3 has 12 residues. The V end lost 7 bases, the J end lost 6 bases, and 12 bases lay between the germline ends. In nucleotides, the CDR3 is TGTGCCAGCACCCGAAGGGGAGATGGCTACACCTTC. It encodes CASTRRGDGYTF.

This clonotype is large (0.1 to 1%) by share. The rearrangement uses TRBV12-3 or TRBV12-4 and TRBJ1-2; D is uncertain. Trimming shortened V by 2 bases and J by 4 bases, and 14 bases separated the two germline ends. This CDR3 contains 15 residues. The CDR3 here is CASSLLGQVGYGYTF. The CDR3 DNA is TGTGCCAGCAGTTTACTGGGCCAGGTGGGCTATGGCTACACCTTC.

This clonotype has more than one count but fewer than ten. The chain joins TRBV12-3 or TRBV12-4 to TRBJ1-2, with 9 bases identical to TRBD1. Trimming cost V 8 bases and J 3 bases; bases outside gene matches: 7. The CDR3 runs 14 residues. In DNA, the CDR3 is TGTGCCAGCGTATCCGGACAGGGGTACTATGGCTACACCTTC. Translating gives CASVSGQGYYGYTF.

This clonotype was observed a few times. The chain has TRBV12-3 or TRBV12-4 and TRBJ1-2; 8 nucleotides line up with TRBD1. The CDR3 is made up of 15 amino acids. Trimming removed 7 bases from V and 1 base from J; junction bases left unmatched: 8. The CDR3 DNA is TGTGCCAGCAATCTCGGACAGGGTGGTAACTATGGCTACACCTTC. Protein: CASNLGQGGNYGYTF.

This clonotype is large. The DNA for the CDR3 is TGTGCCAGCAGTTTTGGTGCTCTTTTCTATGGCTACACCTTC. Translated, it gives CASSFGALFYGYTF. This rearrangement joins TRBV12-3 or TRBV12-4 to TRBJ1-2, with D unresolved. Trimming pared 3 bases from V and 4 bases from J, leaving 12 bases between. The CDR3 has 14 amino acids.

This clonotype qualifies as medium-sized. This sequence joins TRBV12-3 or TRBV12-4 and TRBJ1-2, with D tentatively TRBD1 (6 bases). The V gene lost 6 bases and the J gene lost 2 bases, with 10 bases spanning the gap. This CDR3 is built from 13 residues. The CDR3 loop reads CASSHGQNYGYTF. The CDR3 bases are TGTGCCAGCAGCCACGGACAGAACTATGGCTACACCTTC.

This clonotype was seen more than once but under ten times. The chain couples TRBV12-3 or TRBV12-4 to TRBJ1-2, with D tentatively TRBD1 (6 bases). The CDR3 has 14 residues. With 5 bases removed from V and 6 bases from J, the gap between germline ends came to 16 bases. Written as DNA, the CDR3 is TGTGCCAGCAGTGCCCGGACAGCTATCCATGGCTACACCTTC. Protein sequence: CASSARTAIHGYTF.

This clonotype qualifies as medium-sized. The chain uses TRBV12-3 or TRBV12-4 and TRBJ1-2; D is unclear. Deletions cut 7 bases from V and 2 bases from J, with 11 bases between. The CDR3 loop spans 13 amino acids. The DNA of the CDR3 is TGTGCCAGCAACCTCCGGGAGAACTATGGCTACACCTTC. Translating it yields CASNLRENYGYTF.

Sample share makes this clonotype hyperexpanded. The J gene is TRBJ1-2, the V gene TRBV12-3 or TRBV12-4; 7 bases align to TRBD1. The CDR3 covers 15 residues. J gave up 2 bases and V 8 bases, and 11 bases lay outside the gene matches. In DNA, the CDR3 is TGTGCCAGCCGGGACTACAGGGGTCGGAACTATGGCTACACCTTC. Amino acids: CASRDYRGRNYGYTF.

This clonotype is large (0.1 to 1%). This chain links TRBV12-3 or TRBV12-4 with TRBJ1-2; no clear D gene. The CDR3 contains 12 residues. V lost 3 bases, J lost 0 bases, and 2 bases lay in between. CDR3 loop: CASSFSNYGYTF. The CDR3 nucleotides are TGTGCCAGCAGTTTCTCTAACTATGGCTACACCTTC.

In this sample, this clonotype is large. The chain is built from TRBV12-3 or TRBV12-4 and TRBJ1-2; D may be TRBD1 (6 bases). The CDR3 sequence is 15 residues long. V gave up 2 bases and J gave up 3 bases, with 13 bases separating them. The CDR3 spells CASSLSQGTDYGYTF. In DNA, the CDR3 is TGTGCCAGCAGTTTATCCCAGGGGACTGACTATGGCTACACCTTC.

The CDR3 nucleotides read TGTGCCAGCAGCCCCGGACAGGGTGGTGGCTACACCTTC. Amino acid sequence: CASSPGQGGGYTF. J is TRBJ1-2 and V is TRBV12-3 or TRBV12-4; 8 bases align to TRBD1. The CDR3 length is 13 residues. V shed 6 bases and J 7 bases; nucleotides not matched to a gene: 7.

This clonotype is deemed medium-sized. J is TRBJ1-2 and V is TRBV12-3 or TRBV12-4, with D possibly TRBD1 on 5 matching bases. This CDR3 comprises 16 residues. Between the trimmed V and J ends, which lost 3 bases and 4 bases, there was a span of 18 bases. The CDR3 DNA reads TGTGCCAGCAGTTTGAGGGGAGCCAGGGTGCGCTATGGCTACACCTTC. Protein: CASSLRGARVRYGYTF.